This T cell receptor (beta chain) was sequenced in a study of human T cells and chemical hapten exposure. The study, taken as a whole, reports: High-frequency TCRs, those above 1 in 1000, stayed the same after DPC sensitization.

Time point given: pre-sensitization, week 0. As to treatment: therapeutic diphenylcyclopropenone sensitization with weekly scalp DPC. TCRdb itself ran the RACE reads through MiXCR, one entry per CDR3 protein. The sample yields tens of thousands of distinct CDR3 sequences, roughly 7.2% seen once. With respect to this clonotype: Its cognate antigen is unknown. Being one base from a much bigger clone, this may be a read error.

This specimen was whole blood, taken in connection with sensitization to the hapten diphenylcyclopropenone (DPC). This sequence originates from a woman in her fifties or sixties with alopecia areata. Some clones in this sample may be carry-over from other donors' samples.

CDR3 region: CVSSPLGQPNTEAFF. The CDR3 DNA follows: TGTGTCAGCTCACCACTCGGACAGCCGAACACTGAAGCTTTCTTT. The genes are TRBV18 and TRBJ1-1, with a possible D match to TRBD1 (6 bases). Looked up from germline, CDR1 is KGHSH and CDR2 is LQKENI. CDR3 length equals 15 residues.